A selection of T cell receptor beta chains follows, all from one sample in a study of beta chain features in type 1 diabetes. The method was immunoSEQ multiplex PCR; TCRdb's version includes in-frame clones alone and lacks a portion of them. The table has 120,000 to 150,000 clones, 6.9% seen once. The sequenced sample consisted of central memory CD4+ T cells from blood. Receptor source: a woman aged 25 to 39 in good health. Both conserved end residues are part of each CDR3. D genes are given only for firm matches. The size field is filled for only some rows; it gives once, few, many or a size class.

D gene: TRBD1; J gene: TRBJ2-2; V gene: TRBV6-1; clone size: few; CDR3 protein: CASSGDRVGTGELFF; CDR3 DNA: TGTGCCAGCAGTGGGGACAGGGTAGGAACCGGGGAGCTGTTTTTT
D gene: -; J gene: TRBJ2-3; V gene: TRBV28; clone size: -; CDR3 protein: CASSLGQVTDTQYF; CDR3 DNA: TGTGCCAGCAGTTTAGGCCAGGTAACAGATACGCAGTATTTT
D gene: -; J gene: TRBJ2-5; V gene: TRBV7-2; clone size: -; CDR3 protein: CASSFGGPQETQYF; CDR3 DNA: TGTGCCAGCAGCTTTGGAGGTCCCCAAGAGACCCAGTACTTC
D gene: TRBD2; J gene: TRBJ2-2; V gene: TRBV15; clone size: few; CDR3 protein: CATSRESLAGNTGELFF; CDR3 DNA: TGTGCCACCAGCAGAGAATCACTAGCGGGTAACACCGGGGAGCTGTTTTTT
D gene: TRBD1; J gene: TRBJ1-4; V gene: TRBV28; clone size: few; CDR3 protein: CASSTRDRPNEKLFF; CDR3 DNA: TGTGCCAGCAGTACCCGGGACAGGCCTAATGAAAAACTGTTTTTT
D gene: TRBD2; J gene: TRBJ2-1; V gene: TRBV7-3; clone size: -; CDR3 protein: CASSSGLAGEGEQFF; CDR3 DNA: TGTGCCAGCAGCTCGGGACTAGCGGGAGAGGGTGAGCAGTTCTTC
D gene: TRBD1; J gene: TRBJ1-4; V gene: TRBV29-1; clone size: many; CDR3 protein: CSGRRDRAEKLFF; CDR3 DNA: TGCAGCGGTAGAAGGGACAGGGCGGAAAAACTGTTTTTT
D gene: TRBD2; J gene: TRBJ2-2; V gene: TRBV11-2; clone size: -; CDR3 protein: CASSLASGPSGELFF; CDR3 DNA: TGTGCCAGCAGCTTAGCTAGCGGGCCCTCAGGGGAGCTGTTTTTT
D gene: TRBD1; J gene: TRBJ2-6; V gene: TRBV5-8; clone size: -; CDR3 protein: CAGGQGSISGANVLTF; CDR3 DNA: TGTGCGGGGGGACAGGGTTCCATCTCTGGGGCCAACGTCCTGACTTTC
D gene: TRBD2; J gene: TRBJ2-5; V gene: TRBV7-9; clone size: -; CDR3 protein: CASSDSGGGETQYF; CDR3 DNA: TGTGCCAGCTCCGACTCGGGCGGGGGAGAGACCCAGTACTTC
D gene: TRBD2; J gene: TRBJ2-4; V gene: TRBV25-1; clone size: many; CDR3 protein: CASSELGSGRTKNIQYF; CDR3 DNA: TGTGCCAGCAGTGAACTGGGTAGCGGGAGGACCAAAAACATTCAGTACTTC
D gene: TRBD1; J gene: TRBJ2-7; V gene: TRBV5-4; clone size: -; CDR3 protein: CASSLASGRQGYEQYF; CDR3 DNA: TGTGCCAGCAGCTTGGCATCAGGGAGACAGGGTTACGAGCAGTACTTC
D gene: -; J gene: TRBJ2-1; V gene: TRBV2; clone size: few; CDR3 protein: CASRTTLTDNEQFF; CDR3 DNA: TGTGCCAGCAGGACGACATTGACGGACAATGAGCAGTTCTTC
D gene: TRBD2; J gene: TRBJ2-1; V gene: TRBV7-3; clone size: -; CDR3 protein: CASSSSSGRAWDNEQFF; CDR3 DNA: TGTGCCAGCAGCTCCTCTAGCGGGAGGGCCTGGGACAATGAGCAGTTCTTC
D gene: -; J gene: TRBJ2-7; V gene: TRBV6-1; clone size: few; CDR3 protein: CASSEQGYEQYF; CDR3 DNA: TGTGCCAGCAGTGAACAGGGCTACGAGCAGTACTTC
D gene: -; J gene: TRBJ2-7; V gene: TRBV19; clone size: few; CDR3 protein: CANPGHCYEQYF; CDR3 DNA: TGTGCCAACCCGGGACATTGCTACGAGCAGTACTTC
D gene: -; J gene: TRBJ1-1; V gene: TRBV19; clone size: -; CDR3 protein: CASSIGRQVNTEAFF; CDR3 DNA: TGTGCCAGTAGTATTGGGAGGCAGGTGAACACTGAAGCTTTCTTT
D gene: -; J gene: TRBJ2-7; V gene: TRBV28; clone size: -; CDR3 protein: CASSPPSGWYEQYF; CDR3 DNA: TGTGCCAGCAGTCCACCCTCGGGTTGGTACGAGCAGTACTTC
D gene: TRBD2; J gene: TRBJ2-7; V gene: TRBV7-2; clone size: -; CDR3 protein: CASSLGTSGSESYEQYF; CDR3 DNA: TGTGCCAGCAGCTTAGGCACTAGCGGGAGTGAATCCTACGAGCAGTACTTC
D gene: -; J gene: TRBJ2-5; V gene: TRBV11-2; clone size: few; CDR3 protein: CASSLDRETQYF; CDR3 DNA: TGTGCCAGCAGCCTGGACAGAGAGACCCAGTACTTC
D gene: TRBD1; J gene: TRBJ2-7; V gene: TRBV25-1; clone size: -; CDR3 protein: CASRTGTGSYEQYF; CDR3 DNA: TGTGCCAGCAGGACCGGGACAGGGAGTTACGAGCAGTACTTC
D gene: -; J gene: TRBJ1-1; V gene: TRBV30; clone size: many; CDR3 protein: CAWRRQLNTEAFF; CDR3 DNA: TGTGCCTGGAGGAGACAGTTGAACACTGAAGCTTTCTTT
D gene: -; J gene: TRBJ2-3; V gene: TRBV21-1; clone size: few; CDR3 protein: CASSKEGLADTQYF; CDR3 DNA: TGTGCCAGCAGCAAAGAGGGGTTAGCAGATACGCAGTATTTT
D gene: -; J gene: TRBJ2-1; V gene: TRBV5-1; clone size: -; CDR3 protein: CASSLAGGAKTYNEQFF; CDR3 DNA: TGCGCCAGCAGCTTGGCCGGGGGAGCGAAGACCTACAATGAGCAGTTCTTC
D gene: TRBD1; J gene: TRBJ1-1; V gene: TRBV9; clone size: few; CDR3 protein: CASSPRGRGMNTEAFF; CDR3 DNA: TGTGCCAGCAGCCCGAGGGGGCGAGGGATGAACACTGAAGCTTTCTTT
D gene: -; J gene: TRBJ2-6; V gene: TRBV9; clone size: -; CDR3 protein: CASSARQGLESGANVLTF; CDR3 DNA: TGTGCCAGCAGCGCCCGACAGGGACTAGAATCTGGGGCCAACGTCCTGACTTTC
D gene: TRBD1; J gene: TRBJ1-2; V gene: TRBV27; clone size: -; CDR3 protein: CASSLKGGSYGYTF; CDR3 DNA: TGTGCCAGCAGTTTAAAAGGGGGCAGCTATGGCTACACCTTC
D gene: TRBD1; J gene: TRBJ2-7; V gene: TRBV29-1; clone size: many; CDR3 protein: CSIGTDEQYF; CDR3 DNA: TGCAGCATCGGGACAGACGAGCAGTACTTC
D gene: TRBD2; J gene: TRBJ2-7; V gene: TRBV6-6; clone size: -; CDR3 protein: CASSPNTSGNYEQYF; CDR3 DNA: TGTGCCAGCAGCCCGAACACTAGCGGCAACTACGAGCAGTACTTC
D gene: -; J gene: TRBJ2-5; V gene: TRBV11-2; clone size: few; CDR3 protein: CASSLEQEETQYF; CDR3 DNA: TGTGCCAGCAGCTTAGAACAGGAAGAGACCCAGTACTTC
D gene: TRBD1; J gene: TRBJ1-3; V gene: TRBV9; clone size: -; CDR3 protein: CASSVQGEAGNTIYF; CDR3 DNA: TGTGCCAGCAGCGTACAGGGGGAGGCTGGAAACACCATATATTTT
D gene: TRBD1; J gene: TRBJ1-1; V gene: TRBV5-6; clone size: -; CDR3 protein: CASSFEGAQSAFF; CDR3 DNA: TGTGCCAGCAGCTTTGAGGGGGCGCAGTCAGCTTTCTTT
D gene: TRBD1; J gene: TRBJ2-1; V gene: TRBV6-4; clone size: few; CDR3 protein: CASSPRTGGNEQFF; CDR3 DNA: TGTGCCAGCAGTCCCAGGACAGGGGGCAATGAGCAGTTCTTC
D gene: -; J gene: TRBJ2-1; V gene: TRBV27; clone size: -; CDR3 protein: CASSLGWDIVYNEQFF; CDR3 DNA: TGTGCCAGCAGTTTAGGATGGGACATAGTATACAATGAGCAGTTCTTC
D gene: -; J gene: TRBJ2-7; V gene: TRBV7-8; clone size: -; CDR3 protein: CASSQSGIPYEQYF; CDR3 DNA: TGTGCCAGCAGCCAGTCGGGGATCCCCTACGAGCAGTACTTC
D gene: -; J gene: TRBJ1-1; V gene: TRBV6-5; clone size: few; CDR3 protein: CASKAGENTEAFF; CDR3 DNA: TGTGCCAGCAAGGCAGGGGAGAACACTGAAGCTTTCTTT
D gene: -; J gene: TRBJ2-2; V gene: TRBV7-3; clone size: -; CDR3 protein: CASSLNGGANTGELFF; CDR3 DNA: TGTGCCAGCAGCTTAAACGGGGGTGCGAACACCGGGGAGCTGTTTTTT
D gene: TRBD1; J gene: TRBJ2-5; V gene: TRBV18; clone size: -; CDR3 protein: CASSYPGQGETQYF; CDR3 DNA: TGTGCCAGCTCATACCCGGGACAGGGGGAGACCCAGTACTTC
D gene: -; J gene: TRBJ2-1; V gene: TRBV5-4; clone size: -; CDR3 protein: CASSLGGTARSYNEQFF; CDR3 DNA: TGTGCCAGCAGCTTAGGAGGGACCGCCCGCTCCTACAATGAGCAGTTCTTC
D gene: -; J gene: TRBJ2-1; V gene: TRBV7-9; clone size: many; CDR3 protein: CASRGAGFSNEQFF; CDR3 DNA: TGTGCCAGCAGAGGGGCTGGCTTCAGCAATGAGCAGTTCTTC
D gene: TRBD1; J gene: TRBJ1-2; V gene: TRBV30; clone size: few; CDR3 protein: CAWVPTGKANYGYTF; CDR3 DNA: TGTGCCTGGGTACCGACAGGGAAAGCTAACTATGGCTACACCTTC
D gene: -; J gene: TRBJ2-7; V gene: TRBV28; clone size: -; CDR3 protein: CASDGAASYEQYF; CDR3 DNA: TGTGCCTCGGATGGGGCGGCCTCCTACGAGCAGTACTTC
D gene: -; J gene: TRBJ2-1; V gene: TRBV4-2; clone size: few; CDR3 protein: CASSQEPGVSSYNEQFF; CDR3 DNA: TGTGCCAGCAGCCAAGAACCGGGGGTAAGCTCCTACAATGAGCAGTTCTTC
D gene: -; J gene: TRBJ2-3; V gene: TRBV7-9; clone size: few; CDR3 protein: CASSLGLAQTGADTQYF; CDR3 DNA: TGTGCCAGCAGCTTAGGTCTAGCTCAAACCGGGGCAGATACGCAGTATTTT
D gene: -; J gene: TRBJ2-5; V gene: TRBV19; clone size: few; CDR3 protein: CASSINRQETQYF; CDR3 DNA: TGTGCCAGTAGTATAAATCGTCAAGAGACCCAGTACTTC
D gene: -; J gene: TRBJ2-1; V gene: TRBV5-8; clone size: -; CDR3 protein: CASSLGGAYNEQFF; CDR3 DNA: TGTGCCAGCAGCTTGGGCGGCGCCTACAATGAGCAGTTCTTC
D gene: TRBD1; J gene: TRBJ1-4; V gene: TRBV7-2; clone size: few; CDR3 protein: CASSPTGRLEKLFF; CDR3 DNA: TGTGCCAGCAGCCCGACAGGGAGGCTTGAAAAACTGTTTTTT
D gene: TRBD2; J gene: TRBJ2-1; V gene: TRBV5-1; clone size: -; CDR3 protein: CASRWGLAGGAEQFF; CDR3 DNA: TGCGCCAGCAGGTGGGGGCTAGCGGGAGGGGCTGAGCAGTTCTTC
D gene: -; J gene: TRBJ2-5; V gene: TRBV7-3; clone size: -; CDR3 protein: CASSRSVYTRDQETQYF; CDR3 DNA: TGTGCCAGCAGCCGATCTGTATACACCAGGGACCAAGAGACCCAGTACTTC
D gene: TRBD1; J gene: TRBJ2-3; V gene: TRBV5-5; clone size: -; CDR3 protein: CASSWDRDSTDTQYF; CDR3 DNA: TGTGCCAGCAGCTGGGACAGAGACAGCACAGATACGCAGTATTTT
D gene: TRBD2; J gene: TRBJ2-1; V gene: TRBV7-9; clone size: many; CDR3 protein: CASSAYAGGNEQFF; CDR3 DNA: TGTGCCAGCAGCGCCTATGCGGGAGGCAATGAGCAGTTCTTC
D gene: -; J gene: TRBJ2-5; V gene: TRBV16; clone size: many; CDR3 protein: CASSQSEWTQYF; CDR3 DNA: TGTGCCAGCAGCCAATCGGAGTGGACCCAGTACTTC
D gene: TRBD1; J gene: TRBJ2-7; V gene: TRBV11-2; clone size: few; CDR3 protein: CASSPNYRGSYEQYF; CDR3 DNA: TGTGCCAGCAGCCCGAATTACAGGGGATCCTACGAGCAGTACTTC
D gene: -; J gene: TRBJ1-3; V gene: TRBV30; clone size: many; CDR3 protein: CAWTENSGNTIYF; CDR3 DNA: TGTGCCTGGACGGAGAACTCTGGAAACACCATATATTTT
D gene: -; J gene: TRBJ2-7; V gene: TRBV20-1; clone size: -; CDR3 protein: CSVRSSYEQYF; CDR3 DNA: TGCAGCGTAAGGAGCTCCTACGAGCAGTACTTC